Shown below are 30 T cell receptor beta chains from a single sample sequenced in a study of beta chain features in type 1 diabetes. cDNA synthesis used the whole RNA isolate, giving expressed TCRB sequences. Assay: immunoSEQ multiplex PCR; the TCRdb copy retains only in-frame clones and omits some. In the table there are fewer than 350,000 clones, about 8% of which are singletons. Source material: central memory CD4+ T cells from blood. The origin of the receptors is a woman between 18 and 30 years old in good health.

V is TRBV14 and J is TRBJ1-2; D not certain. The CDR3 consists of 14 residues. Germline CDR1 SGHDN, CDR2 FVKESK. Trimming pared 3 bases from V and 8 bases from J, leaving 16 bases between. In DNA form, the CDR3 reads TGTGCCAGCAGCCACATTGGGCATATCTACGGCTACACCTTC. Its translation is CASSHIGHIYGYTF.

In its sample, this clone was seen many times. The chain recombines TRBV18 with TRBJ2-7, with D possibly matching TRBD1 (7 bases). Trimming took 3 bases from V and 6 from J, leaving 12 bases between them. This CDR3 comprises 13 residues. Germline-derived CDR1 and CDR2 are KGHSH and LQKENI. DNA for the CDR3: TGTGCCAGCTCACCGGGGGGACAGACCGAGCAGTACTTC. Translating gives CASSPGGQTEQYF.

This clone was counted a few times. The chain joins TRBV11-3 to TRBJ2-3; the match to TRBD2 covers 8 bases. V was clipped by 0 bases and J by 1 base; unmatched bases: 3. The CDR3 length is 16 residues. The germline CDR1 and CDR2 sequences are SGHNT and YENEEA. Here the CDR3 DNA reads TGTGCCAGCAGCTTAGAGTCAGCGGGAGGCACAGATACGCAGTATTTT. Protein sequence: CASSLESAGGTDTQYF.

This clone was counted between two and nine times. V usage is TRBV19 and J usage is TRBJ2-7, with D hard to call. CDR1 is LNHDA and CDR2 is SQIVND in the germline V gene (reference sequence). Trimming cost V 3 bases and J 0 bases, with 12 bases left between them. The CDR3 has 15 residues. The DNA of the CDR3 is TGTGCCAGTAGTATGTCGTCCAGAAGCTCCTACGAGCAGTACTTC. Translated: CASSMSSRSSYEQYF.

The V call is TRBV5-4, the J call TRBJ1-1, with D possibly being TRBD1 (5 bases). This CDR3 region has 14 residues. V shed 4 bases and J shed 1 base, with 11 bases lying between them. Looked up from germline, CDR1 is SGHNT and CDR2 is YYREEE (reference sequence). In DNA form, the CDR3 reads TGTGCCAGCAGCCGACAGCTTTCGAACACTGAAGCTTTCTTT. Protein sequence: CASSRQLSNTEAFF.

This clone was detected only a few times. The gene calls are TRBV7-2 and TRBJ2-5; D is ambiguous. The germline V gene has CDR1 SGHTA and CDR2 FQGNSA. The CDR3 covers 14 residues. V was cut by 5 bases and J by 0 bases, with 10 bases left in between. CDR3 loop: CASSRYGNQETQYF. CDR3 bases: TGTGCCAGCAGCCGTTATGGGAACCAAGAGACCCAGTACTTC.

This clone was observed a handful of times. In nucleotides, the CDR3 is TGTGCCAGCAGTGGAGAAGGAATTTGGAGTCAAGAGACCCAGTACTTC. Amino acids: CASSGEGIWSQETQYF. The rearrangement uses TRBV6-1 and TRBJ2-5; D gene unclear. CDR3 length equals 16 residues. With 4 bases removed from V and 2 bases from J, the gap between germline ends came to 17 bases. The germline CDR1 and CDR2 sequences are MNHNS and SASEGT.

The gene calls are TRBV7-9 and TRBJ1-2; the match to TRBD1 covers 9 bases. Germline lookup yields CDR1 SEHNR and CDR2 FQNEAQ (reference sequence). This CDR3 is built from 14 residues. Trimming at V came to 5 bases and at J to 7 bases, leaving 8 bases not matched to a gene. CDR3 region: CASSPGTGSRGYTF. CDR3 bases: TGTGCCAGCAGCCCCGGGACAGGGTCCCGTGGCTACACCTTC.

This chain connects TRBV11-3 to TRBJ2-4; 8 bases are shared with TRBD2. V dropped 5 bases and J dropped 8; count of bases not matched to a gene: 11. Germline V gene lookup returns CDR1 SGHNT and CDR2 YENEEA. This CDR3 is built from 15 residues. The CDR3 reads CASSMRAAGRDIQYF. Here the CDR3 DNA reads TGTGCCAGCAGCATGAGAGCGGCCGGGAGGGACATTCAGTACTTC.

This clone was detected a few times. This sequence joins TRBV5-1 and TRBJ2-5; the D gene is possibly TRBD2 (5 bases). CDR1 is SGHRS, CDR2 YFSETQ, per germline. This CDR3 has 14 residues. The V and J ends lost 4 bases and 3 bases respectively, with 13 bases between them. The CDR3 sequence: CASSRRAREETQYF. CDR3 sequence (DNA): TGCGCCAGCAGCAGACGTGCGAGGGAAGAGACCCAGTACTTC.

This clone showed up just a few times. V and J are TRBV4-3 and TRBJ1-5; 8 bases line up with TRBD1. Trimming took 1 base from V and 6 from J; bases not matched to a gene: 5. CDR1 is LGHNA, CDR2 YSLEER, per germline. The CDR3 covers 15 residues. This chain's CDR3 is CASSQGQGRPQPQHF. The CDR3 DNA sequence: TGCGCCAGCAGCCAAGGACAGGGGCGCCCTCAGCCCCAGCATTTT.

This chain connects TRBV4-3 to TRBJ2-2, with 15 nucleotides matching TRBD2. This CDR3 comprises 18 residues. Germline CDR1 LGHNA, CDR2 YSLEER. V lost 4 bases, J lost 7 bases, and 10 bases stayed unmatched. The CDR3, as DNA: TGCGCCAGCAGCCCAGTGGGGACTAGCGGGAGGTCAGGCGGGGAGCTGTTTTTT. This sequence encodes CASSPVGTSGRSGGELFF.

This clone occurred a few times. The V and J genes are TRBV28 and TRBJ1-5, with D possibly matching TRBD1 (5 bases). This CDR3 region has 15 residues. V lost 6 bases and J lost 0, with 12 bases in between. The germline gives CDR1 MDHEN, CDR2 SYDVKM. CDR3: CASSRRGGSNQPQHF. DNA for the CDR3: TGTGCCAGCAGCCGCCGGGGGGGTAGCAATCAGCCCCAGCATTTT.

The chain carries TRBV30 and TRBJ2-7; 8 nucleotides agree with TRBD1. The CDR3 is 14 amino acids. The germline V gene encodes CDR1 GTSNPN and CDR2 SVGIG (reference sequence). Trimming took 7 bases from V and 5 from J; bases not matched to a gene: 13. This chain's CDR3 is CAFAKPGQVHEQYF. The CDR3 DNA sequence: TGTGCCTTCGCCAAACCGGGACAGGTCCACGAGCAGTACTTC.

The V gene is TRBV28, the J gene TRBJ2-5, with D unclear. CDR3 length: 12 amino acids. Per the germline V gene, CDR1 is MDHEN and CDR2 is SYDVKM. Deletions cut 5 bases from V and 8 bases from J, with 12 bases between. This CDR3 reads CASSTSPLTQYF. CDR3 nucleotides: TGTGCCAGCAGTACCTCTCCACTTACCCAGTACTTC.

This chain uses TRBV25-1 with TRBJ1-1; no clear D gene. Germline lookup yields CDR1 MGHDK and CDR2 SYGVNS. The CDR3 spans 12 residues. Trimming took 7 bases from V and 3 from J, leaving 9 bases between them. In DNA, the CDR3 is TGTGCCAGCATGGGTCCTTACACTGAAGCTTTCTTT. Protein product: CASMGPYTEAFF.

This clone was found a few times. The chain links TRBV4-1 to TRBJ2-5; 7 nucleotides agree with TRBD2. J gave up 2 bases and V 0 bases, and 6 bases lay outside the gene matches. This CDR3 comprises 16 residues. Germline CDR1 reads MGHRA; CDR2 reads YSYEKL. The DNA for the CDR3 is TGCGCCAGCAGCCAAGATAATTTGGGAGGGCAAGAGACCCAGTACTTC. This sequence encodes CASSQDNLGGQETQYF.

The sample holds a few counts of this clone. V is TRBV20-1 and J is TRBJ1-2, with D hard to call. The V and J ends lost 7 bases and 4 bases respectively, with 10 bases between them. The CDR3 is 11 residues long. Germline CDR1 is DFQATT and CDR2 is SNEGSKA (reference sequence). The CDR3 reads CSVPSAYGYTF. CDR3 sequence (DNA): TGCAGTGTACCTTCGGCCTATGGCTACACCTTC.

The table lists this clone with a few counts. This chain links TRBV4-2 with TRBJ2-2; no firm D call. The germline V and J ends were trimmed by 4 bases and 4 bases, with 7 bases remaining between them. The CDR3 runs to 13 residues. CDR1 LGHNA and CDR2 YNFKEQ come from the germline V gene. DNA for the CDR3: TGTGCCAGCAGCCTCAAGTCCACCGGGGAGCTGTTTTTT. Protein: CASSLKSTGELFF.

This clone was observed many times. This chain links TRBV27 with TRBJ2-1, with D maybe TRBD2 (5 bases). Germline V gene data show CDR1 as MNHEY and CDR2 as SMNVEV (reference sequence). CDR3 size: 11 residues. Trimming left V 6 bases short and J 7 bases short, with 7 bases between. The CDR3 nucleotides are TGTGCCAGCAGCCGGGGTAATGAGCAGTTCTTC. Translated: CASSRGNEQFF.

The chain links TRBV19 to TRBJ2-2, with D possibly TRBD2 on 6 matching bases. The CDR3 covers 17 residues. The ends were cut back, 7 bases at V and 4 bases at J, with 22 bases in the middle. Germline V gives CDR1 LNHDA, CDR2 SQIVND (reference sequence). The CDR3 loop is CASNTEKAGLSTGELFF. The CDR3 DNA reads TGTGCCAGTAATACCGAGAAAGCGGGCTTAAGCACCGGGGAGCTGTTTTTT.

At least ten counts were recorded for this clone. The chain couples TRBV7-9 to TRBJ2-5; TRBD1 aligns across 7 bases. Looked up from germline, CDR1 is SEHNR and CDR2 is FQNEAQ (reference sequence). CDR3 length: 12 residues. Germline trimming cut 11 bases from V and 1 base from J; bases unmatched to any gene: 4. CDR3 coding DNA: TGTGCCGAGGGACAGTCCCAAGAGACCCAGTACTTC. It encodes CAEGQSQETQYF. Full variable domain (rest looked up from reference TRBV7-9 and TRBJ2-5): DTGVSQNPRHKITKRGQNVTFRCDPISEHNRLYWYRQTLGQGPEFLTYFQNEAQLEKSRLLSDRFSAERPKGSFSTLEIQRTEQGDSAMYLCAEGQSQETQYFGPGTRLLVL.

V and J are TRBV5-1 and TRBJ2-1; weak D call: TRBD2 (6 bases). The CDR3 contains 16 residues. Per germline, CDR1 SGHRS and CDR2 YFSETQ. V shed 1 base and J shed 8 bases, with 19 bases lying between them. This CDR3 reads CASSLKGSQWGDEQFF. The CDR3 DNA sequence: TGCGCCAGCAGCTTGAAGGGGTCACAATGGGGGGATGAGCAGTTCTTC. The full variable domain, rest sourced from reference TRBV5-1 and TRBJ2-1, is KAGVTQTPRYLIKTRGQQVTLSCSPISGHRSVSWYQQTPGQGLQFLFEYFSETQRNKGNFPGRFSGRQFSNSRSEMNVSTLELGDSALYLCASSLKGSQWGDEQFFGPGTRLTVL.

V is TRBV2 and J is TRBJ2-2; possible D gene TRBD1, 5 bases. Trimming pared 4 bases from V and 5 bases from J, leaving 8 bases between. Germline V gene sequence: CDR1 SNHLY, CDR2 FYNNEI. The CDR3 is 13 residues long. CDR3: CASSGTPTGELFF. The CDR3 coding sequence is TGTGCCAGCAGTGGGACACCAACCGGGGAGCTGTTTTTT.

This clone has more than one count but fewer than ten. The chain carries TRBV6-5 and TRBJ1-2; 7 bases match TRBD1. J was trimmed by 2 bases and V by 6 bases; bases with no gene match: 3. The CDR3 extends over 13 amino acids. CDR1 is MNHEY and CDR2 is SVGAGI in the germline V gene. The CDR3 DNA sequence: TGTGCCAGCAGCCGGGACAGCAACTATGGCTACACCTTC. It specifies CASSRDSNYGYTF.

The CDR3 protein is CASSQDTRGGNTIYF. In DNA, the CDR3 is TGCGCCAGCAGCCAAGATACAAGGGGTGGAAACACCATATATTTT. The rearrangement uses TRBV4-3 and TRBJ1-3; tentative D call: TRBD1 (5 bases). The CDR3 totals 15 residues. Trimming took 0 bases from V and 3 from J, leaving 9 bases between them. The germline V gene has CDR1 LGHNA and CDR2 YSLEER.

The gene calls are TRBV6-6 and TRBJ2-1, with D tentatively TRBD2 (6 bases). CDR3 size: 14 residues. Germline V gene lookup returns CDR1 MNHNY and CDR2 SVGAGI (reference sequence). The V gene lost 2 bases and the J gene lost 7 bases, with 12 bases spanning the gap. In DNA, the CDR3 is TGTGCCAGCAGTTACGACGGGGGTGGTAATGAGCAGTTCTTC. Amino acid sequence: CASSYDGGGNEQFF.

The table lists this clone with a few counts. This chain's CDR3 is CASSLLAQGDTQYF. CDR3 nucleotides: TGTGCCAGCAGCTTATTGGCCCAGGGAGATACGCAGTATTTT. The chain recombines TRBV7-9 with TRBJ2-3, with D possibly being TRBD1 (5 bases). This CDR3 spans 14 amino acids. V gave up 2 bases and J gave up 5 bases, with 11 bases separating them. CDR1 is SEHNR, CDR2 FQNEAQ, per germline (reference sequence).

The rearrangement joins TRBV7-9 to TRBJ2-3; 10 bases map to TRBD2. The CDR3 consists of 16 residues. Germline V gene sequence: CDR1 SEHNR, CDR2 FQNEAQ (reference sequence). The V segment lost 5 bases and the J segment 3 bases; nucleotides outside the gene matches: 8. This chain's CDR3 is CASSRGGSGRTDTQYF. The CDR3 DNA is TGTGCCAGCAGCCGCGGTGGTAGCGGGAGGACAGATACGCAGTATTTT.

This clone was found a few times. This may arise from a read error, as a much more abundant clone is one base away. The sample has other DNA sequences that encode this CDR3 too. V is TRBV20-1 and J is TRBJ2-5, with D unresolved. The germline gives CDR1 DFQATT, CDR2 SNEGSKA (reference sequence). This CDR3 has 11 amino acids. With 2 bases removed from V and 2 bases from J, the gap between germline ends came to 3 bases. CDR3 loop: CSARPQETQYF. The CDR3 DNA reads TGCAGTGCTAGACCGCAAGAGACCCAGTACTTC.